This is a list of T cell receptor beta chains from one sample in a study of blood T cell repertoires in COVID-19. Assay used: immunoSEQ multiplex PCR; TCRdb lists only in-frame clones, some missing. The table shows about 50,000 clones, with about 81% occurring only once. The source material was peripheral blood. The receptors were gathered from a woman older than 75 with COVID-19, enrolled during active disease. Both conserved end residues are part of each CDR3. The order of the fields is V gene, J gene, CDR3 protein.

>TRBV28|TRBJ2-6
CASSYRGANVLTF
>TRBV7-9|TRBJ2-2
CASSGAGTRPGELFF
>TRBV5-8|TRBJ2-7
CAADRASYEQYF
>TRBV3-1/TRBV3-2|TRBJ2-2
CASSEWQGPRGNGELFF
>TRBV12-5|TRBJ2-2
CASGRGTSGTTGELFF
>TRBV7-3|TRBJ2-3
CASSLVPGDYTDTQYF
>TRBV9|TRBJ2-3
CASSVDMTGRKDTQYF
>TRBV6-5|TRBJ1-2
CASRQAINYGYTF
>TRBV29-1|TRBJ2-1
CSVQTSGRLNEQFF
>TRBV4-2|TRBJ1-6
CASRAGTDNSPLHF
>TRBV29-1|TRBJ2-5
CSFPGQLQTQYF
>TRBV28|TRBJ2-7
CASSALAGGHIEQYF
>TRBV4-1|TRBJ1-2
CASSQPLQGAVGLDYGYTF
>TRBV6-1|TRBJ2-3
CASSEREGDRGQNTQYF
>TRBV9|TRBJ2-1
CASSAPGLHSYNEQFF
>TRBV19|TRBJ2-2
CASSTRRTGPTNTGELFF
>TRBV7-2|TRBJ2-7
CASSFGLAGPYEQYF
>TRBV28|TRBJ2-7
CASSLPLVSYEQYF
>TRBV30|TRBJ2-5
CAWTGGFITGGPSSETQYF
>TRBV14|TRBJ2-3
CASSDRRKRTDTQYF
>TRBV5-1|TRBJ2-2
CASSPGPGELFF
>TRBV18|TRBJ2-5
CASSPGRGETQYF
>TRBV7-2|TRBJ2-3
CASSPTSERDGDTQYF
>TRBV18|TRBJ1-4
CASSRDRSATNEKLFF
>TRBV4-1|TRBJ2-3
CASSQEPLAGYTQYF
>TRBV9|TRBJ2-3
CASSPRLAGVFSPDTQYF
>TRBV25-1|TRBJ2-7
CASSELAGAYEQYF
>TRBV3-1/TRBV3-2|TRBJ1-1
CASSRRGSTEAFF
>TRBV7-8|TRBJ2-7
CATSLAGSYEQYF
>TRBV2|TRBJ2-7
CASSRTSGTYEQYF
>TRBV19|TRBJ1-5
CASSMWGQGVGNQPQHF
>TRBV28|TRBJ1-1
CASSFGGTEAFF
>TRBV5-1|TRBJ2-1
CASSKGTSGKFYNEQFF
>TRBV5-1|TRBJ1-1
CASSFGQMNTEAFF
>TRBV28|TRBJ2-3
CASRDSPTDTQYF
>TRBV11-2|TRBJ1-3
CASSQQGSGGNTIYF
>TRBV3-1/TRBV3-2|TRBJ2-6
CASSPPYSGANVLTF
>TRBV11-2|TRBJ1-6
CASSLDRGYNSPLHF
>TRBV5-1|TRBJ2-5
CASSLNPERTSGRVGETQYF
>TRBV20-1|TRBJ1-3
CSASGGLGNTIYF
>TRBV27|TRBJ2-3
CASRIRGLSTDTQYF
>TRBV30|TRBJ1-5
CAWSDTRGNQPQHF
>TRBV20-1|TRBJ2-1
CSASPVTSASSYNEQFF
>TRBV5-1|TRBJ2-1
CASSLVSSAVYEQFF
>TRBV19|TRBJ2-1
CASSIGGGPYNEQFF
>TRBV5-1|TRBJ2-5
CASTERGPLKETQYF
>TRBV19|TRBJ2-5
CASERTGRRETQYF
>TRBV19|TRBJ1-1
CASSRLTGDKAFF
>TRBV19|TRBJ2-1
CASSALTSGKGREQFF
>TRBV28|TRBJ2-7
CASRRPGSPFYEQYF
>TRBV7-8|TRBJ2-1
CASSLRGDGTGLFF
>TRBV7-2|TRBJ2-7
CASSLDQGTSYEQYF
>TRBV30|TRBJ1-6
CAWMRDFNSPLHF
>TRBV7-3|TRBJ2-1
CATRRLAEGGEQFF
>TRBV6-5|TRBJ1-1
CASRTGVPLNTEAFF
>TRBV24-1|TRBJ2-5
CATSDLQGTGGAETQYF
>TRBV7-8|TRBJ1-1
CASSSERTVGKNTEAFF